This TCR beta chain was captured in a study of follicular helper T cells after annual influenza vaccination. Overall study results and limits: Day 7 ICOS+CD38+ clones were most often found later in ICOS-CD38- cTfh cells.

Regarding time point: 2015-2016 season, pre-vaccination. Vaccine contraindications, substance abuse, HIV/AIDS, active malignancy and active illness excluded donors. This clone was counted a single time. The target antigen is unknown. The length of the CDR3 is 15 residues. V was cut by 5 bases and J by 15 bases, with 26 bases left in between. Germline CDR1 SEHNR, CDR2 FQNEAQ (reference sequence). TCRdb's table, derived via immunoSEQ multiplex PCR, lists solely in-frame clones and lacks some. The profile covers some 10,000 clones, with 81% appearing a single time and approximately 4% taken by the ten largest.

The chain uses TRBV7-9 and TRBJ2-1; D is ambiguous. The TCR sequence derives from an adult who received the influenza vaccine. Material: CXCR5+ CD38- circulating T follicular helper cells from blood, obtained on the day of influenza vaccination. Subset here: circulating Tfh, non-naive CD4+CXCR5+PD-1+ (ICOS+CD38+ or ICOS-CD38-). CDR3 coding DNA: TGTGCCAGCAGCGATAGCTCCCAGTATGGCGGCCTCCTGTTCTTC. As protein: CASSDSSQYGGLLFF.